This T cell receptor beta chain was recorded in a study of regulatory T cells in long-lasting Graves disease (dated by TCRdb to about 2021). Background for the entire study: Antithyroid drugs had been taken for less than 3 months by newly diagnosed Graves' disease patients. The study took place in China and was registered as a clinical trial. Persistent Graves' disease patients were compared with newly diagnosed Graves' disease patients by peripheral blood TCR sequencing and RNA sequencing. TCR sequencing covered roughly 13 persistent and roughly 20 newly diagnosed Graves' disease patients, around 35 samples in total. Results the study describes overall, beyond this receptor: Sequencing and analysis were restricted to the TCR beta chain. The study examined only peripheral blood because the primary lesion, thyroid tissue, could not be accessed. A larger number of public clonotypes was shared among persistent patients (approximately 2,600) than among newly diagnosed patients (around 870). As a limitation, the authors acknowledged that the small sample size may reduce accuracy. Compared with newly diagnosed patients, patients with persistent Graves' disease had lower TCR Shannon entropy and fewer highly expanded clones, which suggests clonal expansion. Preferential use of TRBV28, TRBJ1-2 and TRBJ2-5 was observed in persistent disease, whereas TRBV20-1 and TRBJ2-1 were favored in newly diagnosed disease.

The intended sense of this specimen's time point label: newly diagnosed GD, antithyroid drugs for less than 3 months. RNA was extracted from PBMCs in TRIzol for both TCR sequencing and RNA sequencing. The diagnosis of Graves' disease was made according to American Thyroid Association guidelines. The patients came from an endocrinology department in Xi'an, China. From each patient, about 9 milliliters of peripheral blood was collected into an EDTA anticoagulant tube. PBMCs were isolated by Ficoll Paque Plus density gradient separation without further T cell sorting. An Agilent 2100 Bioanalyzer and agarose gel were used to check RNA quality, and a NanoDrop 2000 was used to measure RNA concentration. Including cysteine and phenylalanine, the CDR3 has 14 amino acids. CDR3 DNA is the only sequence kept; it has 42 bases, read in frame from the first base. CDR1 and CDR2 are read off the germline V gene as SGHVS and FNYEAQ. V loses 2 bases of germline sequence and J loses 2 bases, and the interval between the two ends is 10 bases.

At least ten counts were recorded for this clonotype. Which antigen it targets is not known. The sample holds no much larger clone one base away, and base qualities are not on file. Library construction relied on multiplex PCR. The reads were generated on an Illumina HiSeq 4000. TCR beta libraries were built with iRepertoire HTBI primers and Arm-PCR amplification of CDR3 regions. Before sequencing, the PCR products underwent gel purification. For the original study's pipeline: Gene usage analysis of CDR3 amino acid clonotypes relied on the roughly 60 TRBV and 14 TRBJ segments identified across samples. COPE and FqMerger were used to merge filtered high-quality paired reads into contigs. Contigs were aligned with BLAST to IMGT TRBV, TRBD and TRBJ reference genes, and CDR3 was defined per IMGT. Any clonotype with a frequency above 0.1% was classified as a highly expanded clone. Repertoire diversity was measured by Shannon entropy, and V-J evenness by the Gini coefficient. Public clonotypes were defined as clonotypes shared by more than one individual. Using fastp at Q25 and MiXCR, TCRdb reprocessed the public reads and kept productive beta chains. Rows matching on CDR3 protein sequence are summarized as one entry with the most common DNA and genes. The V and J calls were not made by the authors but by TCRdb's processing. The sample table lists around 460,000 distinct CDR3 sequences, about 15% of them with a count of one. The leading ten clones occupy roughly 18% of the sample.

The same specimen was also included in a second study, on T cells in Graves' hyperthyroidism and ophthalmopathy. From that second study: A patient counted as having stable Graves' hyperthyroidism if no progression to ophthalmopathy occurred over 18 months of follow-up. The hyperthyroidism patients were between 18 and 65 years old and newly diagnosed, with a disease duration of less than 2 months. Exclusion was applied to patients with uncontrolled infections, other autoimmune diseases, pregnancy or lactation. Diagnoses were established on the basis of clinical symptoms, serum thyroxine and TRAb, thyroid ultrasound, and orbital computed tomography. The first round of RT-PCR for the TCR CDR3 was performed with the HTBI primer set and the Qiagen OneStep RT-PCR kit. Most expanded thyroid clonotypes (frequency above 0.001) were also detected in blood, a finding suggesting that blood repertoires may reflect thyroid immune responses. In cross-validation, a model built on a 13 V-J signature told ophthalmopathy apart from stable hyperthyroidism with about 90% sensitivity and around 81% specificity, and in testing the same model reached 80%/75%. In validation, the model predicted progression to ophthalmopathy a median of roughly six months before onset, with about 71% sensitivity and roughly 79% specificity. To identify distinguishing TCR V-J signatures, a discovery cohort of about a hundred patients was used, comprising some 45 with Graves' ophthalmopathy and 57 with stable Graves' hyperthyroidism. Whether ophthalmopathy could be predicted prospectively was tested in an independent validation cohort made up of 18 hyperthyroidism patients plus 17 patients who later progressed to ophthalmopathy. For training and testing, the 100 or so patients in the discovery cohort were randomly divided in a 7:3 ratio. In about 6 Graves' hyperthyroidism patients, the study also compared T-cell repertoires from thyroid tissue with T-cell repertoires from blood. After sampling, hyperthyroidism patients received methimazole starting at 30 mg daily, and ophthalmopathy patients received high-dose intravenous methylprednisolone. A second multiplex PCR round built the libraries, followed by size selection and purification. Sequencing of the libraries was done on an Illumina HiSeq2000 using paired-end 100 bp reads. SOAPnuke was used to process the raw data, throwing out any read that contained adapters or uncalled bases, had a mean Phred below 15, or lacked an exact constant-primer or identifier match. High-quality paired reads were merged using COPE v1.2.5, and each unique nucleotide sequence was defined as a clonotype. MiTCR v1.1 was used to align clonotypes to the IMGT TRBV, TRBD and TRBJ reference segments. Only V-J combinations with frequency above 0.0001, covering 99% to 99.2% of repertoires, were analysed. The TCS score was defined as F50 (clonal expansion) divided by E x V (chaos), with BLOSUM62-based TCRdist calculated between CDR3 peptides within each V-J. Welch's t-statistics and random forest reduced approximately 520 V-J features to about 12, which were used in a naive Bayes classifier (R e1071). Sample size was not statistically predetermined, and investigators were not blinded to group allocation. TCR Vbeta CDR3 sequencing of 130 to 150 peripheral blood samples (around 45 ophthalmopathy, 75 to 80 hyperthyroidism and approximately 17 progressor patients) is reported in the paper.

The specimen comprised peripheral blood mononuclear cells (PBMCs), sampled at new diagnosis, from a patient treated with antithyroid drugs. The rearrangement combines TRBV7-6 with TRBJ2-7, with a tentative D gene TRBD2 over 6 matching bases. The sequence was obtained from a woman between 50 and 59 years old with Graves disease. Donor details come from another sample of the same person, matched by shared clones. CDR3 region: CASSLIREAYEQYF. DNA sequence: TGTGCCAGCAGCTTAATTAGGGAGGCCTACGAGCAGTACTTC.